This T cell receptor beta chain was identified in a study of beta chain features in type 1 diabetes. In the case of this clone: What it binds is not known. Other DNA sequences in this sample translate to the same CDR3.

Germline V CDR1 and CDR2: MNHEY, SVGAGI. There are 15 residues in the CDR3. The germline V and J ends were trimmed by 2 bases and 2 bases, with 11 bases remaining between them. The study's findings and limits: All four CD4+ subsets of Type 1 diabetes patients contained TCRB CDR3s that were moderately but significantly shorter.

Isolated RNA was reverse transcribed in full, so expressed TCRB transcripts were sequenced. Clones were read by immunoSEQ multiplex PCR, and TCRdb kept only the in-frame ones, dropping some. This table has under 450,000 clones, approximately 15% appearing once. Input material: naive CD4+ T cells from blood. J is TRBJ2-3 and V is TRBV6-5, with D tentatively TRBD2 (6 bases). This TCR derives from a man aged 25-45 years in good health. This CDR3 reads CASSYGGGSTDTQYF. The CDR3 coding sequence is TGTGCCAGCAGTTACGGGGGAGGTTCCACAGATACGCAGTATTTT.